The sequence of this T cell receptor beta chain was determined in a study of monozygotic twins with cystic fibrosis (dated by TCRdb to the early 2020s). Some background on the complete study: Barcoded libraries were prepared with roughly 14 PCR cycles from around 3 micrograms of fragmented DNA. The study compared TCR beta repertoires within and between 16 monozygotic twin pairs with cystic fibrosis to assess genetic influence on V and J gene usage. Made up mostly of children and adolescents, the cohort included ten female and six male twin pairs ranging in age from about 2.0 to 36.4 years, with a median of about 8.6 years. Twins were ranked among over a thousand cohort participants for weight-for-height and FEVPerc (FEV1 disease centile) on the day of blood sampling. Data for three of the twin pairs had previously been reported in another context.

TCR beta CDR3 regions were amplified by multiplex PCR with the immunoSEQ immune profiling system according to the manufacturer's instructions. An Illumina NextSeq system was used to carry out the sequencing. Per the authors' processing: The immunoSEQ Analyzer platform handled processing of the sequence data, and clonality was calculated by taking the square root of Simpson's index of productive rearrangements. V and J usage similarity was measured by Jensen-Shannon distance, and CDR3 generation probabilities were computed with OLGA. The immuneACCESS database (August 2020) and VDJdb (December 2020) were searched for shared CDR3 sequences. Not all clones reach the TCRdb copy of this immuneACCESS table, which keeps in-frame sequences only. Checked studies attribute under half of the gap to unresolved V genes and leave the rest unexplained. V, J and clone size are those of that table, while D and trimming were read from the DNA. This sample holds 30,000 to 35,000 clones; approximately 97% were observed only once. The top ten hold 0.17% of the sample.

The twin pairs came from the European Cystic Fibrosis Twin and Sibling Study Cohort, which recruited patients from 158 CF clinics across 14 European countries. Both zygosity and CFTR genotype were checked in-house, and zygosity was tested with multiplex PCR across nine short tandem repeat loci. Peripheral blood was taken from each twin, and clinical parameters were recorded on the day of blood sampling. Genomic DNA was isolated from peripheral blood cells with phenol/chloroform and kept in TE buffer at 4 degrees C. Points on this clone: Its antigen is not yet known. Per-base qualities were not stored, and no clone one base away is much larger.

Study-wide findings and limitations: Only a small cohort was studied, and no association of shared CDR3 numbers with age, concordance or disease severity was found. V gene usage was most similar to the co-twin in 13 of 16 pairs, and J usage was most similar to the co-twin in 8 of 16 pairs, which suggests genetic constraints. Simpson clonality was found to be generally low (median roughly 0.0092), suggesting a naive-dominated repertoire, although higher clonality was observed in the most severely affected patients. Significantly higher nucleotide-identical clonotype sharing was observed within monozygotic CF twin pairs than between unrelated CF individuals (P = 0.000026, Mann-Whitney).

The receptor was isolated from a girl aged 2-10 years with cystic fibrosis. Sample: blood.

CDR3 region: CSVEIKPGGGGPYYNEQFF. The DNA sequence reads TGCAGCGTTGAAATCAAGCCAGGGGGGGGCGGCCCCTACTACAATGAGCAGTTCTTC. The chain uses TRBV29-1 and TRBJ2-1; the D gene assignment is perhaps TRBD1 or TRBD2, with each matching 7 bases. The junction carries 26 bases between V and J, which are trimmed by 2 bases and 3 bases respectively. Inclusive of the bounding cysteine and phenylalanine, the CDR3 is 19 residues long. Just the 57-base CDR3 DNA is kept, in frame starting at base 1. The germline V gene sets CDR1 to SQVTM and CDR2 to ANQGSEA.